The subject of this entry is one T cell receptor beta chain. Its binding antigen is unknown. Per-base qualities were not stored, and no clone one base away is much larger. This record comes from a study of control samples from healthy donors and cancer patients (dated by TCRdb to the early 2020s). Receptor libraries were prepared by the immunoSEQ multiplex PCR assay. TCRdb took this table from immuneACCESS and kept in-frame rearrangements with V and J called. Such tables lack part of the clones; where checked against another copy, unresolved V genes explain under half of the gap, and the rest is unexplained. The sample includes 110,000 or so clones, with approximately 83% observed a single time. Roughly 13% of the sample comes from the top ten. According to the germline V gene (reference sequence), CDR1 reads LNHDA and CDR2 reads SQIVND. The CDR3 holds 14 amino acids from the cysteine to the phenylalanine. This entry keeps only the CDR3 DNA: 42 bases, framed from base 1. V and J lose 7 bases and 4 bases, and a span of 13 bases separates them.

The chain is made from TRBV19 and TRBJ2-2; matching of 6 bases hints at TRBD1 as the D gene. Sequenced sample: blood. The sequence was collected from a woman between 45 and 60 years old in good health. CDR3 region: CASTSTGATGELFF. The bases read TGTGCCAGTACCTCGACAGGTGCCACCGGGGAGCTGTTTTTT.